The T cell receptor (beta chain) described here comes from a study of T cells in Graves' hyperthyroidism and ophthalmopathy. From RNA transcripts, TCR beta CDR3 regions were amplified. An initial round of RT-PCR targeting the TCR CDR3 relied on the HTBI primer set. From the multiplex PCR reads, TCRdb called clonotypes with MiXCR, one entry per CDR3 protein. The sample has 350,000 or so distinct CDR3 sequences; around a fifth are singletons. This clonotype was seen at least ten times. This CDR3 has 12 amino acids. V was cut by 2 bases and J by 5 bases, with 4 bases left in between. CDR1 SEHNR and CDR2 FQNEAQ come from the germline V gene (reference sequence).

The source material was blood. The sequence came from a woman aged 45-59 years with Graves' hyperthyroidism. This chain links TRBV7-9 with TRBJ2-1; no clear D. The CDR3 sequence: CASSLSDNEQFF. CDR3 coding DNA: TGTGCCAGCAGCTTAAGCGACAATGAGCAGTTCTTC.